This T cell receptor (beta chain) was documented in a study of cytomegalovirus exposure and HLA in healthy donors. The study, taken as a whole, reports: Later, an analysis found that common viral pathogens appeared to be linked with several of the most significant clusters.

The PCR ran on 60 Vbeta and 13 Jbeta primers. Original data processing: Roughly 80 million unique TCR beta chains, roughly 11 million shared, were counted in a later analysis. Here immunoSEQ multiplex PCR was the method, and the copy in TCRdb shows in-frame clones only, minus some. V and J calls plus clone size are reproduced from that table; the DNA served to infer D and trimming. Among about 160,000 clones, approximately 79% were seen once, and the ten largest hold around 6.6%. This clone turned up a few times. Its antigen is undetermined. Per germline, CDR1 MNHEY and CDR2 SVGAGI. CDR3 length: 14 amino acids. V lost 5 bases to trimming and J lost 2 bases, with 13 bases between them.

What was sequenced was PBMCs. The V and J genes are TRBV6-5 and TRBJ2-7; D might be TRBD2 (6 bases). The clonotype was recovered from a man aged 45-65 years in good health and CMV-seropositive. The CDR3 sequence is CASSREAGPYEQYF. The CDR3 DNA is TGTGCCAGCAGTCGCGAGGCGGGGCCCTACGAGCAGTACTTC.